Listed below are T cell receptor beta chains from one sample, sequenced in a study of OX40 agonist ivuxolimab in advanced cancers. Sequencing was performed with immunoSEQ multiplex PCR; in TCRdb, only in-frame clones are kept and a portion is missing. Of tens of thousands of clones in the sample, about 85% are singletons; the top ten hold roughly 7.3%. The material was CD4+ or CD8+ T cells sorted from blood, obtained in a trial of the OX40 agonist ivuxolimab. These receptors were collected from an adult with an advanced solid tumor such as melanoma, head and neck, liver or kidney cancer. Both conserved end residues are part of each CDR3. A D gene is named only where the DNA matches it firmly. Clone size appears in some rows only: once, few, many, or a class for an expanded clone.

d_gene,j_gene,abundance,v_gene,CDR3aa,CDR3nt
.,TRBJ2-7,.,TRBV7-6,CASSLAMVGVSSYEQYF,TGTGCCAGCAGCTTAGCCATGGTAGGGGTGAGCTCCTACGAGCAGTACTTC
TRBD2,TRBJ2-5,.,TRBV9,CASSVGAGAGETQYF,TGTGCCAGCAGCGTGGGAGCGGGGGCCGGAGAGACCCAGTACTTC
TRBD2,TRBJ2-1,.,TRBV7-2,CASSFTAGGVNEQFF,TGTGCCAGCAGCTTTACAGCGGGAGGGGTAAATGAGCAGTTCTTC
TRBD2,TRBJ2-1,.,TRBV10-3,CAISDSKREGTYNEQFF,TGTGCCATCAGTGACTCGAAGCGGGAGGGCACCTACAATGAGCAGTTCTTC
.,TRBJ2-7,medium-sized,TRBV2,CASRGVEYEQYF,TGTGCCAGCAGGGGGGTGGAGTACGAGCAGTACTTC
.,TRBJ2-1,.,TRBV7-2,CASSPKAGSYNEQFF,TGTGCCAGCAGTCCCAAGGCGGGCTCCTACAATGAGCAGTTCTTC
.,TRBJ2-3,.,TRBV19,CASSIRFPDTQYF,TGTGCCAGTAGTATAAGGTTTCCCGATACGCAGTATTTT
.,TRBJ2-7,.,TRBV10-2,CASSVDLYGLSKGEQYF,TGCGCCAGCAGTGTTGATCTTTATGGACTCTCAAAGGGAGAGCAGTACTTC
.,TRBJ2-3,.,TRBV7-9,CASSPGARRTDTQYF,TGTGCCAGCAGCCCGGGGGCCCGACGCACAGATACGCAGTATTTT
TRBD1,TRBJ1-5,.,TRBV7-9,CASSGQGNRNQPQHF,TGTGCCAGCAGTGGACAGGGTAATCGCAATCAGCCCCAGCATTTT
.,TRBJ2-6,.,TRBV19,CASSIAHSGANVLTF,TGTGCCAGTAGTATAGCCCACTCTGGGGCCAACGTCCTGACTTTC
.,TRBJ1-4,.,TRBV4-1,CASSQDPPIIGADEKLFF,TGCGCCAGCAGCCAAGATCCCCCCATTATAGGGGCAGATGAAAAACTGTTTTTT
.,TRBJ2-5,.,TRBV5-4,CASSTQLGEAQETQYF,TGTGCCAGCAGCACTCAACTGGGGGAAGCCCAAGAGACCCAGTACTTC
TRBD1,TRBJ1-1,.,TRBV28,CASTSAGTGGTEAFF,TGTGCCAGTACCTCCGCCGGGACAGGGGGGACTGAAGCTTTCTTT
.,TRBJ2-7,.,TRBV5-1,CASSFSTYEQYF,TGCGCCAGCAGTTTCAGTACCTACGAGCAGTACTTC
.,TRBJ2-7,.,TRBV2,CASSWDLMTYEQYF,TGTGCCAGCAGTTGGGACCTCATGACCTACGAGCAGTACTTC
.,TRBJ2-2,.,TRBV21-1,CASSKCTQGPGELFF,TGTGCCAGCAGCAAATGCACACAGGGGCCCGGGGAGCTGTTTTTT
.,TRBJ1-4,.,TRBV6-1,CASRSLGRFNEKLFF,TGTGCCAGCAGAAGTCTGGGACGGTTTAATGAAAAACTGTTTTTT
TRBD1,TRBJ2-1,.,TRBV5-6,CASSLDRGQGEQFF,TGTGCCAGCAGCTTGGACAGGGGGCAAGGTGAGCAGTTCTTC
TRBD1,TRBJ1-6,.,TRBV5-6,CASSQDRGNSPLHF,TGTGCCAGCAGCCAGGACAGGGGGAATTCACCCCTCCACTTT
.,TRBJ2-1,.,TRBV18,CASSLQIDNEQFF,TGTGCCAGCTCACTACAAATCGACAATGAGCAGTTCTTC
.,TRBJ1-5,.,TRBV7-2,CASSLAHRQEWPQHF,TGTGCCAGCAGCTTAGCACACCGGCAGGAATGGCCCCAGCATTTT
TRBD2,TRBJ2-2,.,TRBV10-3,CAISGSYGTSGTIGELFF,TGTGCCATCAGTGGATCCTACGGGACTAGCGGGACCATCGGGGAGCTGTTTTTT
.,TRBJ1-2,.,TRBV5-5,CASRPTGFYGYTF,TGTGCCAGCAGACCGACAGGATTCTATGGCTACACCTTC
.,TRBJ2-5,.,TRBV10-3,CAISAIGSQETQYF,TGTGCCATCAGCGCCATCGGGAGCCAAGAGACCCAGTACTTC
.,TRBJ1-6,.,TRBV2,CASSVGDSPLHF,TGTGCCAGCAGTGTGGGGGATTCACCCCTCCACTTT
.,TRBJ1-5,.,TRBV5-6,CASSQPGHNQPQHF,TGTGCCAGCAGCCAACCGGGACACAATCAGCCCCAGCATTTT
.,TRBJ1-3,.,TRBV14,CASSQARGNTIYF,TGTGCCAGCAGCCAAGCACGGGGAAACACCATATATTTT
.,TRBJ2-5,.,TRBV28,CASSLDGLLQETQYF,TGTGCCAGCAGTCTCGACGGACTTTTACAAGAGACCCAGTACTTC
TRBD1,TRBJ1-5,.,TRBV28,CASSQTGDYQPQHF,TGTGCCAGCAGCCAGACAGGGGATTATCAGCCCCAGCATTTT
.,TRBJ2-1,.,TRBV27,CASSLNGYNEQFF,TGTGCCAGCAGTTTAAATGGATACAATGAGCAGTTCTTC
.,TRBJ1-1,.,TRBV6-5,CASSYRQGGTEAFF,TGTGCCAGCAGTTACCGGCAGGGCGGAACTGAAGCTTTCTTT
TRBD2,TRBJ2-3,once,TRBV10-3,CAISGVAGVADTQYF,TGTGCCATCAGTGGGGTGGCGGGAGTGGCGGATACGCAGTATTTT
TRBD1,TRBJ2-5,.,TRBV5-4,CASSLKRGLQETQYF,TGTGCCAGCAGCTTGAAAAGGGGGCTCCAAGAGACCCAGTACTTC
.,TRBJ2-1,.,TRBV7-8,CASSSHREGYEQFF,TGTGCCAGCAGCTCGCACAGGGAGGGGTATGAGCAGTTCTTC
.,TRBJ1-1,.,TRBV6-5,CASSYNLAVNTEAFF,TGTGCCAGCAGTTATAACTTGGCGGTGAACACTGAAGCTTTCTTT
TRBD2,TRBJ2-7,medium-sized,TRBV7-9,CASSSSRLAGYEQYF,TGTGCCAGCAGCTCTAGCAGACTAGCGGGTTACGAGCAGTACTTC
.,TRBJ1-6,.,TRBV6-5,CASTNAGDGGIALHF,TGTGCCAGCACCAACGCAGGGGACGGCGGAATTGCCCTCCACTTT
.,TRBJ2-1,few,TRBV11-3,CASSSYGGSYNEQFF,TGTGCCAGCAGCTCATATGGGGGATCCTACAATGAGCAGTTCTTC
.,TRBJ2-7,.,TRBV2,CASSLGVEQYF,TGTGCCAGCAGTTTAGGGGTCGAGCAGTACTTC
.,TRBJ2-3,.,TRBV7-9,CASSLGASGYTDTQYF,TGTGCCAGCAGCTTAGGAGCAAGCGGATACACAGATACGCAGTATTTT
.,TRBJ1-1,.,TRBV2,CASSEAGTGLMIEAFF,TGTGCCAGCAGTGAAGCGGGGACCGGGTTAATGATTGAAGCTTTCTTT
.,TRBJ1-3,.,TRBV19,CASSTDGNTIYF,TGTGCCAGTAGTACCGACGGAAACACCATATATTTT
.,TRBJ2-7,.,TRBV16,CASSQSSAGLWEQYF,TGTGCCAGCAGCCAATCATCGGCAGGGCTTTGGGAGCAGTACTTC
.,TRBJ1-1,once,TRBV5-1,CASMPRVDTEAFF,TGCGCCAGCATGCCCCGGGTGGACACTGAAGCTTTCTTT
.,TRBJ2-5,.,TRBV19,CASSIQPTSSETQYF,TGTGCCAGTAGTATTCAACCCACTAGTTCTGAGACCCAGTACTTC
.,TRBJ2-3,.,TRBV5-1,CASSLGRVSTDTQYF,TGCGCCAGCAGCTTGGGCCGGGTTAGCACAGATACGCAGTATTTT
.,TRBJ2-7,.,TRBV29-1,CSGGWEYEQYF,TGCAGCGGGGGGTGGGAGTACGAGCAGTACTTC